What follows are 29 T cell receptor beta chains derived from one specimen sequenced in a study of cytomegalovirus exposure and HLA in healthy donors. Method: immunoSEQ multiplex PCR; TCRdb's copy keeps in-frame clones and lacks some. The table includes under 200,000 clones, less than 95% detected once. The sequencing sample was made of PBMCs. Source of these receptors: a young woman in good health and CMV-seropositive.

CDR3 DNA sequence: TGCGCCAGCAGCCCTACCGCAAGACTAGCGGGGGCTCAACAGTACTTC. This sequence encodes CASSPTARLAGAQQYF. This chain connects TRBV5-1 to TRBJ2-7; 12 bases are a match to TRBD2. CDR3 size: 16 residues. The germline V gene encodes CDR1 SGHRS and CDR2 YFSETQ. V was pared by 4 bases and J by 10 bases, with 15 bases of the junction left unmatched.

The rearrangement joins TRBV6-1 to TRBJ2-7; TRBD2 agrees at 7 bases. This CDR3 contains 15 residues. Germline V gene data show CDR1 as MNHNS and CDR2 as SASEGT. Losses at the gene ends were 1 base for V and 4 bases for J; bases not matched to a gene: 7. This chain's CDR3 is CASSEGRTRGYEQYF. The CDR3 DNA follows: TGTGCCAGCAGTGAAGGCAGGACTAGAGGATACGAGCAGTACTTC.

The rearrangement links TRBV28 to TRBJ1-2; 7 bases align to TRBD1. This CDR3 has 14 amino acids. Germline CDR1 and CDR2: MDHEN and SYDVKM. V was clipped by 2 bases and J by 4 bases; unmatched bases: 4. CDR3 region: CASSLPGTAYGYTF. The CDR3 DNA reads as TGTGCCAGCAGTTTACCCGGGACAGCCTATGGCTACACCTTC.

V and J are TRBV7-9 and TRBJ2-7; TRBD2 aligns across 8 bases. This CDR3 region has 17 residues. The germline gives CDR1 SEHNR, CDR2 FQNEAQ (reference sequence). The junction had 14 bases not matched to a gene; V was cut back by 5 bases and J by 2 bases. CDR3 in DNA: TGTGCCAGCAGCAGAGAAGCACTGGGACTAGGCGCCTACGAGCAGTACTTC. Its protein is CASSREALGLGAYEQYF.

This clone turned up a few times. The genes are TRBV10-2 and TRBJ2-1, with 13 positions matching TRBD2. CDR3 length equals 14 residues. With V trimmed by 6 bases and J by 10 bases, 6 bases remained unmatched. CDR1 is WSHSY, CDR2 SAAADI, per germline. The CDR3 here is CASSPGLAGNEQFF. CDR3 nucleotides: TGCGCCAGCAGCCCGGGACTAGCGGGGAACGAGCAGTTCTTC.

This CDR3 reads CASSLRPSGGTPTDTQYF. As DNA, the CDR3 is TGCGCCAGCAGCTTGAGGCCTAGCGGGGGGACTCCCACAGATACGCAGTATTTT. The genes are TRBV5-1 and TRBJ2-3; 11 bases line up with TRBD2. Germline trimming cut 1 base from V and 2 bases from J; bases unmatched to any gene: 9. The CDR3 consists of 18 residues. Germline V gene sequence: CDR1 SGHRS, CDR2 YFSETQ.

The V gene is TRBV19, the J gene TRBJ1-1; no clear D. CDR1 and CDR2 from the germline V gene are LNHDA and SQIVND (reference sequence). The CDR3 runs to 13 residues. V was clipped by 5 bases and J by 0 bases, with 7 bases between them. The CDR3 DNA sequence: TGTGCCAGTAGTCTCCTTATGAACACTGAAGCTTTCTTT. Translating it yields CASSLLMNTEAFF.

V and J are TRBV19 and TRBJ1-4; D ambiguous. Trimming shortened V by 3 bases and J by 8 bases, and 10 bases separated the two germline ends. The V gene's germline CDR1 is LNHDA and CDR2 SQIVND (reference sequence). This CDR3 is 13 amino acids long. The CDR3: CASSMAGPEKLFF. Written as DNA, the CDR3 is TGTGCCAGTAGTATGGCGGGTCCGGAAAAACTGTTTTTT.

V gene TRBV10-3 combines with J gene TRBJ1-2; possible D gene TRBD1, 6 bases. This CDR3 contains 12 residues. Germline CDR1 reads ENHRY; CDR2 reads SYGVKD. The V gene lost 4 bases and the J gene lost 7 bases, with 10 bases spanning the gap. CDR3 DNA sequence: TGTGCCATCAGTGTAGGACAGAGTGGCTACACCTTC. Its translation: CAISVGQSGYTF.

V is TRBV5-4 and J is TRBJ2-5; D remains ambiguous. V was clipped by 0 bases and J by 5 bases, with 11 bases between them. The CDR3 extends over 14 amino acids. The V gene's germline CDR1 is SGHNT and CDR2 YYREEE (reference sequence). In DNA form, the CDR3 reads TGTGCCAGCAGCTTGGGGAGTTTGAGCGAGACCCAGTACTTC. Its translation: CASSLGSLSETQYF.

The chain combines TRBV28 with TRBJ1-5, with D unclear. The CDR3 has 14 amino acids. Looked up from germline, CDR1 is MDHEN and CDR2 is SYDVKM. Deletions cut 6 bases from V and 0 bases from J, with 9 bases between. CDR3 sequence reads: CASRDFNSNQPQHF. The CDR3 nucleotides are TGTGCCAGCAGGGACTTTAATAGCAATCAGCCCCAGCATTTT.

The CDR3 here is CASSERRGIEKLFF. The CDR3 DNA follows: TGTGCCAGCAGTGAAAGAAGGGGTATTGAAAAACTGTTTTTT. The chain is built from TRBV28 and TRBJ1-4; D might be TRBD1 (5 bases). The germline CDR1 and CDR2 sequences are MDHEN and SYDVKM. Deletions cut 5 bases from V and 7 bases from J, with 14 bases between. CDR3 length equals 14 residues.

The J gene is TRBJ2-7, the V gene TRBV27; the D gene is possibly TRBD1 (6 bases). From germline, CDR1 is MNHEY and CDR2 SMNVEV (reference sequence). Deletions cut 2 bases from V and 2 bases from J, with 13 bases between. The CDR3 consists of 15 residues. As DNA, the CDR3 is TGTGCCAGCAGTTTAAACAGGGCCTCCACCTACGAGCAGTACTTC. Its translation is CASSLNRASTYEQYF.

The V and J genes are TRBV27 and TRBJ2-7, with TRBD2 matching 7 bases. This CDR3 is built from 15 residues. Germline CDR1 and CDR2: MNHEY and SMNVEV (reference sequence). Trimming at V came to 2 bases and at J to 0 bases, leaving 4 bases not matched to a gene. The CDR3 DNA follows: TGTGCCAGCAGTTTAGAAGCGGGGAACTCCTACGAGCAGTACTTC. Protein: CASSLEAGNSYEQYF.

V and J are TRBV30 and TRBJ1-2; a weak D match, TRBD1 (5 bases). Germline assignment: CDR1 GTSNPN and CDR2 SVGIG (reference sequence). The V end was cut by 0 bases, the J end by 7 bases, with 12 bases between. The CDR3 is 13 residues long. CDR3 sequence (DNA): TGTGCCTGGAGTGTACAGGAGTTGGGTGGCTACACCTTC. Translation gives CAWSVQELGGYTF. The full variable domain, its missing parts supplied by reference TRBV30 and TRBJ1-2, is SQTIHQWPATLVQPVGSPLSLECTVEGTSNPNLYWYRQAAGRGLQLLFYSVGIGQISSEVPQNLSASRPQDRQFILSSKKLLLSDSGFYLCAWSVQELGGYTFGSGTRLTVV.

The chain links TRBV4-3 to TRBJ2-1, with D perhaps TRBD2 (5 bases). Germline loops: CDR1 LGHNA, CDR2 YSLEER. With 3 bases removed from V and 0 bases from J, the gap between germline ends came to 15 bases. CDR3 length: 17 residues. CDR3 region: CASSQELAGFSYNEQFF. The DNA of the CDR3 is TGCGCCAGCAGCCAGGAATTGGCGGGTTTCTCCTACAATGAGCAGTTCTTC.

The V gene is TRBV5-1, the J gene TRBJ2-7, with 10 bases that match TRBD2. V lost 4 bases to trimming and J lost 3 bases; unmatched junction nucleotides: 4. The CDR3 is made up of 14 amino acids. CDR1 and CDR2 (germline): SGHRS, YFSETQ. The CDR3 DNA reads TGCGCCAGCAGCGCCTCTAGCGGGAGCTACGAGCAGTACTTC. Its protein product is CASSASSGSYEQYF.

The chain carries TRBV4-1 and TRBJ1-3, with 8 nucleotides matching TRBD1. Germline V gene lookup returns CDR1 MGHRA and CDR2 YSYEKL. The CDR3 has 15 residues. With V trimmed by 0 bases and J by 4 bases, 2 bases remained unmatched. In DNA form, the CDR3 reads TGCGCCAGCAGCCAAGACAGGGGGCTCGGAAACACCATATATTTT. Residues: CASSQDRGLGNTIYF.

J is TRBJ2-1 and V is TRBV27, with 7 bases matching TRBD2. CDR3 length: 14 residues. CDR1 is MNHEY and CDR2 is SMNVEV in the germline V gene (reference sequence). With 2 bases clipped from V and 4 bases from J, the junction kept 2 bases outside the gene matches. The CDR3, as DNA: TGTGCCAGCAGTTTAGTTAGCGGGTACAATGAGCAGTTCTTC. This sequence encodes CASSLVSGYNEQFF.

V gene TRBV5-4 combines with J gene TRBJ2-3; 13 positions agree with TRBD2. With 0 bases clipped from V and 0 bases from J, the junction kept 4 bases outside the gene matches. The germline V gene encodes CDR1 SGHNT and CDR2 YYREEE (reference sequence). CDR3 length: 18 residues. The CDR3 DNA sequence: TGTGCCAGCAGCTTGGGACTAGCGGGAGGCCTTAGCACAGATACGCAGTATTTT. Translating it yields CASSLGLAGGLSTDTQYF.

The V call is TRBV28, the J call TRBJ2-1; 10 positions match TRBD2. With V trimmed by 6 bases and J by 8 bases, 10 bases remained unmatched. CDR1 and CDR2 from the germline V gene are MDHEN and SYDVKM. CDR3 length: 15 amino acids. Here the CDR3 reads CASSYSGRAEHEQFF. CDR3 DNA: TGTGCCAGCAGCTACAGCGGGAGGGCCGAGCATGAGCAGTTCTTC.

The rearrangement links TRBV13 to TRBJ2-5; D perhaps matches TRBD2 (5 bases). Per germline, CDR1 PRHDT and CDR2 FYEKMQ (reference sequence). Trimming took 6 bases from V and 5 from J, leaving 22 bases between them. The CDR3 spans 16 residues. DNA for the CDR3: TGTGCCAGCAGTCCCGACCCGCTAGCCAGAGGGGAGACCCAGTACTTC. Residues: CASSPDPLARGETQYF. Filled out from reference TRBV13 and TRBJ2-5, the complete variable domain reads AAGVIQSPRHLIKEKRETATLKCYPIPRHDTVYWYQQGPGQDPQFLISFYEKMQSDKGSIPDRFSAQQFSDYHSELNMSSLELGDSALYFCASSPDPLARGETQYFGPGTRLLVL.

The chain employs TRBV6-5 and TRBJ2-1; the D is unclear. This CDR3 is built from 13 residues. The germline V gene has CDR1 MNHEY and CDR2 SVGAGI. The germline V and J ends were trimmed by 5 bases and 3 bases, with 8 bases remaining between them. CDR3 sequence: CASSARVYNEQFF. Here the CDR3 DNA reads TGTGCCAGCAGTGCTAGAGTCTACAATGAGCAGTTCTTC.

This clone was counted between two and nine times. The chain carries TRBV28 and TRBJ2-7; D ambiguous. The CDR3 consists of 13 residues. Germline lookup yields CDR1 MDHEN and CDR2 SYDVKM. V gave up 7 bases and J gave up 3 bases, with 13 bases separating them. The CDR3 here is CASTRRRIYEQYF. CDR3 in DNA: TGTGCCAGCACGAGACGGCGGATCTACGAGCAGTACTTC.

The rearrangement links TRBV10-3 to TRBJ1-5, with D possibly being TRBD1 (6 bases). Trimming cost V 2 bases and J 2 bases, with 13 bases left between them. The CDR3 is 16 amino acids. Germline assignment: CDR1 ENHRY and CDR2 SYGVKD. CDR3 bases: TGTGCCATCAGTGAGGCGACAGGTTTTGGCAATCAGCCCCAGCATTTT. Its protein is CAISEATGFGNQPQHF.

This sequence joins TRBV29-1 and TRBJ2-5; possible D gene TRBD2, 6 bases. This CDR3 spans 12 amino acids. Germline assignment: CDR1 SQVTM and CDR2 ANQGSEA. Trimming left V 6 bases short and J 4 bases short, with 12 bases between. The CDR3: CSVATAGETQYF. CDR3 nucleotides: TGCAGCGTGGCTACAGCGGGAGAGACCCAGTACTTC.

V gene TRBV30 combines with J gene TRBJ2-7; 11 bases match TRBD2. This CDR3 has 15 residues. Trimming removed 0 bases from V and 1 base from J; junction bases left unmatched: 2. Germline assignment: CDR1 GTSNPN and CDR2 SVGIG (reference sequence). CDR3 DNA: TGTGCCTGGAGTGTCCGACTAGCGGGGTCCTACGAGCAGTACTTC. This translates into CAWSVRLAGSYEQYF.

The V gene is TRBV7-8, the J gene TRBJ1-4; weak D call: TRBD1 (5 bases). The length of the CDR3 is 18 residues. Germline values: CDR1 SGHVS, CDR2 FQNEAQ. The V and J ends lost 1 base and 0 bases respectively, with 15 bases between them. CDR3 amino acids: CASSLGGRVGPTNEKLFF. For the CDR3, the DNA is TGTGCCAGCAGCTTAGGAGGCAGGGTTGGGCCAACTAATGAAAAACTGTTTTTT.

The CDR3 sequence: CASSAGTSGITDTQYF. The CDR3 DNA reads TGTGCCAGCAGCGCTGGGACTAGCGGGATCACAGATACGCAGTATTTT. The V call is TRBV9, the J call TRBJ2-3; 13 nucleotides match TRBD2. The length of the CDR3 is 16 residues. The ends lost 3 bases at V and 2 bases at J; junction bases unmatched: 3. Germline V gene lookup returns CDR1 SGDLS and CDR2 YYNGEE. Filled out from reference TRBV9 and TRBJ2-3, the complete variable domain reads DSGVTQTPKHLITATGQRVTLRCSPRSGDLSVYWYQQSLDQGLQFLIQYYNGEERAKGNILERFSAQQFPDLHSELNLSSLELGDSALYFCASSAGTSGITDTQYFGPGTRLTVL.